This TCR beta chain was documented in a study of PD-1 blockade in classical Hodgkin lymphoma. Study-level points and caveats: Sources of repertoire differences remain undefined, possibly disease activity or prior therapy. Patients starting nivolumab less than 1 year after ASCT had lower diversity and were excluded from later analyses. Patients who responded completely had about the same baseline diversity as newly diagnosed patients.

The CDR3 spans 15 residues. The trim removed 7 bases at V and 1 base at J, leaving 7 bases unmatched. Per germline, CDR1 MNHEY and CDR2 SMNVEV (reference sequence). Generated by immunoSEQ multiplex PCR, the TCRdb table keeps only in-frame clones and is missing some. Seen here are 96,000 or so clones, about 92% observed once, and the top ten hold roughly 2%. Described time point: cycle 4 day 1 (C4D1), after 5 to 7 weeks of nivolumab. Every patient experienced relapse after autologous stem cell transplantation, and brentuximab vedotin exposure varied. About this clone itself: The target antigen is unknown.

This receptor was obtained from a human donor with classical Hodgkin lymphoma. This specimen consisted of peripheral blood mononuclear cells (PBMCs), obtained before the fourth cycle of nivolumab. V is TRBV27 and J is TRBJ1-1; TRBD1 matches 9 bases. CDR3: CASNEDRGGNTEAFF. The CDR3 DNA sequence: TGTGCCAGCAACGAGGACAGGGGTGGGAACACTGAAGCTTTCTTT.